The clone carrying this T cell receptor (beta chain) has just a few counts. As yet, its antigen is unknown. The sample is drawn from a study of cytomegalovirus exposure and HLA in healthy donors. Overall study findings and caveats: Previously analyzed data showed that most TCR beta V segments were productive at a frequency of about 90% or about 30%. In a later analysis, parvovirus B19, influenza, CMV and Epstein-Barr virus appeared linked to several top co-occurrence clusters. A later analysis linked around 15,000 TCR beta sequences to HLA alleles at 0.05 false discovery rate.

The study ran its PCR with 60 Vbeta and 13 Jbeta primers. Assay: immunoSEQ multiplex PCR; the TCRdb copy retains only in-frame clones and omits some. The sample gives 50,000 or so clones, about 50% of which show up once; 10% to 15% is in the top ten. The TCR sequence derives from a human donor in good health. The sequenced sample consisted of PBMCs.

This CDR3 is CASSSDRGRVAEAFF. The DNA of the CDR3 is TGTGCCAGCAGCTCAGACAGGGGGCGAGTCGCTGAAGCTTTCTTT. The chain has TRBV7-2 and TRBJ1-1; TRBD1 matches 10 bases. Trimming took 4 bases from V and 6 from J; bases not matched to a gene: 8. This CDR3 comprises 15 residues. CDR1 is SGHTA, CDR2 FQGNSA, per germline.